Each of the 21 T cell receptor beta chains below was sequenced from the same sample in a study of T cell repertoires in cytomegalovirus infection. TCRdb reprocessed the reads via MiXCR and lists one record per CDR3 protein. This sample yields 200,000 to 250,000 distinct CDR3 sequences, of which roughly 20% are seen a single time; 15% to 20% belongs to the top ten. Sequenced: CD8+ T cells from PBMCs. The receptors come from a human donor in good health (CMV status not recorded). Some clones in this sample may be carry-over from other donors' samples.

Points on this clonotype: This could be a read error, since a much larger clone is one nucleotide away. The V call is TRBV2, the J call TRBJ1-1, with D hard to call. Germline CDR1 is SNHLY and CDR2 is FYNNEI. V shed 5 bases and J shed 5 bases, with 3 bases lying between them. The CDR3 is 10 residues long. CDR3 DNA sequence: TGTGCCAGCAGTAGGACTGAAGCTTTCTTT. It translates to CASSRTEAFF.

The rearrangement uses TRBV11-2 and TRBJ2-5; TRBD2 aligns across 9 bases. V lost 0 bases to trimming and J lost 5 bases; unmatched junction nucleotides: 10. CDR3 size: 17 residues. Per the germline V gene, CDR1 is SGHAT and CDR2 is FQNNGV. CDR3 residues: CASSLDPSGAYQETQYF. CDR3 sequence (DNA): TGTGCCAGCAGCTTAGATCCTAGCGGGGCATATCAGGAGACCCAGTACTTC.

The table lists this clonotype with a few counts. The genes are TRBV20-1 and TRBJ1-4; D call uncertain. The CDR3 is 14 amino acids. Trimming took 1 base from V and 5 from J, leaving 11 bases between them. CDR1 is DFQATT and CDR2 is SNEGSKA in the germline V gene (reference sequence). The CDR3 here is CSARAPDLNEKLFF. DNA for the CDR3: TGCAGTGCTAGAGCCCCGGACCTAAATGAAAAACTGTTTTTT.

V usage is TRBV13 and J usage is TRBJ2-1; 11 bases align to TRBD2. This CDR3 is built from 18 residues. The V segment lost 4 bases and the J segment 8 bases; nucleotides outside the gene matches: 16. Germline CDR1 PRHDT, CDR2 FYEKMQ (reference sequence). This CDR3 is CASSSPTSGGPLWDEQFF. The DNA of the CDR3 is TGTGCCAGCAGCTCGCCTACTAGCGGGGGCCCTCTTTGGGATGAGCAGTTCTTC. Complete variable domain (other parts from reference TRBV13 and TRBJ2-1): AAGVIQSPRHLIKEKRETATLKCYPIPRHDTVYWYQQGPGQDPQFLISFYEKMQSDKGSIPDRFSAQQFSDYHSELNMSSLELGDSALYFCASSSPTSGGPLWDEQFFGPGTRLTVL.

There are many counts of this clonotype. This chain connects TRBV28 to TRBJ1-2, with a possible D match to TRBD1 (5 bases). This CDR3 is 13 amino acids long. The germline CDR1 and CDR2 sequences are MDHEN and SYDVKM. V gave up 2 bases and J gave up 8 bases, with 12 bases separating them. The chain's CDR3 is CASSLPGGDGYTF. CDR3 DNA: TGTGCCAGCAGTTTACCTGGAGGGGACGGCTACACCTTC.

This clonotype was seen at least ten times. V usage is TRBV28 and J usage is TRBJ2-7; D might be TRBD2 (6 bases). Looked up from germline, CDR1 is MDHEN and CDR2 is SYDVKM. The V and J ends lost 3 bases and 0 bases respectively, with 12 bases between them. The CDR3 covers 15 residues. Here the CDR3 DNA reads TGTGCCAGCAGTTTCCTAACGGGGGTCTCCTACGAGCAGTACTTC. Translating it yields CASSFLTGVSYEQYF.

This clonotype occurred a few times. CDR3 sequence reads: CASSIWGEAFF. The CDR3 nucleotides are TGTGCCAGTAGTATCTGGGGTGAAGCTTTCTTT. The genes are TRBV19 and TRBJ1-1; D is undetermined. The V and J ends lost 3 bases and 7 bases respectively, with 6 bases between them. From germline, CDR1 is LNHDA and CDR2 SQIVND (reference sequence). This CDR3 region has 11 residues.

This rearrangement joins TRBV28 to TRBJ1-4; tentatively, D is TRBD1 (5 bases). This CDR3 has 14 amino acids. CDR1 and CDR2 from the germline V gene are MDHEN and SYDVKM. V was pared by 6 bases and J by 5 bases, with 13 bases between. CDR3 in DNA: TGTGCCAGCAGCCCGGGGTGGGGGAATGAAAAACTGTTTTTT. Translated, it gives CASSPGWGNEKLFF. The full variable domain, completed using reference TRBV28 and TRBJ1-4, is DVKVTQSSRYLVKRTGEKVFLECVQDMDHENMFWYRQDPGLGLRLIYFSYDVKMKEKGDIPEGYSVSREKKERFSLILESASTNQTSMYLCASSPGWGNEKLFFGSGTQLSVL.

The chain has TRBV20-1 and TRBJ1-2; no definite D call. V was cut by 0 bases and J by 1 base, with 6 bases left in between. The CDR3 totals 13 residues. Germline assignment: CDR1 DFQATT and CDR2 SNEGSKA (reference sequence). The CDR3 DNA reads TGCAGTGCTAGAGATCAGATTAACTATGGCTACACCTTC. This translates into CSARDQINYGYTF.

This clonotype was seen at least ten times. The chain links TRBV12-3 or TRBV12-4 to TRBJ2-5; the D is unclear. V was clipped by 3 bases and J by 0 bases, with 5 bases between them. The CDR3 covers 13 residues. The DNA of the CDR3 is TGTGCCAGCAGTTTGGAGCACCAAGAGACCCAGTACTTC. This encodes CASSLEHQETQYF.

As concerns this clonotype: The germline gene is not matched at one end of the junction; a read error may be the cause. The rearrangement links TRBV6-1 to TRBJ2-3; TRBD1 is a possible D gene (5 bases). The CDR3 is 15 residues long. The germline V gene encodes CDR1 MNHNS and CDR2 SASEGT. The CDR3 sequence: CASSERRWGTATQYF. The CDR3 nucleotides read TGTGCCAGCAGTGAACGGCGGTGGGGCACAGCTACGCAGTATTTT.

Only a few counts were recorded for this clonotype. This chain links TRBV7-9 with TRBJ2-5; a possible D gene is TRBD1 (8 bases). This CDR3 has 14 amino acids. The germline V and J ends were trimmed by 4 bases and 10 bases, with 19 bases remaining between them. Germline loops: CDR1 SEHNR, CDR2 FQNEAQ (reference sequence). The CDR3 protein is CASSSPDRGGDQYF. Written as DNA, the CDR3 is TGTGCCAGCAGCTCTCCCGACAGGGGAGGGGACCAGTACTTC. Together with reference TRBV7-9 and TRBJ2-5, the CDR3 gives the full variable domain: DTGVSQNPRHKITKRGQNVTFRCDPISEHNRLYWYRQTLGQGPEFLTYFQNEAQLEKSRLLSDRFSAERPKGSFSTLEIQRTEQGDSAMYLCASSSPDRGGDQYFGPGTRLLVL.

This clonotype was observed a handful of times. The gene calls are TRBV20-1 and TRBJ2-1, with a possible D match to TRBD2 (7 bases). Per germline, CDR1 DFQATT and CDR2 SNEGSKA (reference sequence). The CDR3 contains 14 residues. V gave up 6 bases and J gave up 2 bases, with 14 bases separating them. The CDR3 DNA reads TGCAGTGCACCGCCGGGGGGCCCCTACAATGAGCAGTTCTTC. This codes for CSAPPGGPYNEQFF.

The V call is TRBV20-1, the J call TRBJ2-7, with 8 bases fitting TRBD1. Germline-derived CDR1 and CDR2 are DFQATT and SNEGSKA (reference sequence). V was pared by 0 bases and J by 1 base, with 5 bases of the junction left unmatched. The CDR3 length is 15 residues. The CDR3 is CSARDRQGWSYEQYF. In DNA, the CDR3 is TGCAGTGCTAGAGACAGACAGGGGTGGTCCTACGAGCAGTACTTC.

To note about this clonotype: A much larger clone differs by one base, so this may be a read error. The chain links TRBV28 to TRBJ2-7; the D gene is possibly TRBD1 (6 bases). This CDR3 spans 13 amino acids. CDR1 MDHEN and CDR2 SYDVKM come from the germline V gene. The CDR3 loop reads CASSPGHSCEQYF. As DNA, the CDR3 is TGTGCCAGCAGTCCGGGACATTCCTGCGAGCAGTACTTC.

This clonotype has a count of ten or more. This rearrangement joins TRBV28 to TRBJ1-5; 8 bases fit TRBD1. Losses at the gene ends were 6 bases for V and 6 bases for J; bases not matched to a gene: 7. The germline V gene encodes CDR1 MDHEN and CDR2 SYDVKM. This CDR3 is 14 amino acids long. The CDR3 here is CASSSDRGRQPQHF. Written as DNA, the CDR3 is TGTGCCAGCAGCTCCGACAGGGGACGTCAGCCCCAGCATTTT.

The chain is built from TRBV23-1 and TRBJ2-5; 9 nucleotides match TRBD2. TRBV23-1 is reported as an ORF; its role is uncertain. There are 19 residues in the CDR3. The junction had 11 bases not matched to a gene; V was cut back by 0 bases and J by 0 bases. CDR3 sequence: CASSQSTAGGTMYQETQYF. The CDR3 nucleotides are TGCGCCAGCAGTCAATCGACAGCGGGGGGAACCATGTACCAAGAGACCCAGTACTTC.

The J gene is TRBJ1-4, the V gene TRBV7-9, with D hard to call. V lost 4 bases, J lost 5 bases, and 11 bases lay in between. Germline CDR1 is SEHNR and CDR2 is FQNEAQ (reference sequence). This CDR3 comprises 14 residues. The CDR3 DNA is TGTGCCAGCAGCTCCACCGAGGGCAATGAAAAACTGTTTTTT. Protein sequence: CASSSTEGNEKLFF.

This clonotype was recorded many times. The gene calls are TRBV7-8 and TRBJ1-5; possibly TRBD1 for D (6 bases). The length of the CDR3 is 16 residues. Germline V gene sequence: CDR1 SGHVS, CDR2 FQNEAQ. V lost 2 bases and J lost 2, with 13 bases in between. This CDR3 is CASSLWGAQGNQPQHF. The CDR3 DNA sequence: TGTGCCAGCAGCTTATGGGGGGCGCAGGGCAATCAGCCCCAGCATTTT. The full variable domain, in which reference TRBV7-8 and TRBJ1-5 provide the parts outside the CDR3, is GAGVSQSPRYKVAKRGQDVALRCDPISGHVSLFWYQQALGQGPEFLTYFQNEAQLDKSGLPSDRFFAERPEGSVSTLKIQRTQQEDSAVYLCASSLWGAQGNQPQHFGDGTRLSIL.

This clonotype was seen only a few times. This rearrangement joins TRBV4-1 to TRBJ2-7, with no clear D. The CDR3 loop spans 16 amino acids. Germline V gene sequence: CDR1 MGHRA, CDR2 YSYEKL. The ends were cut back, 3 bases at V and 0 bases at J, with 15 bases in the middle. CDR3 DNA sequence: TGCGCCAGCAGCCATCAAATAGGCGGCAGCTCCTACGAGCAGTACTTC. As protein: CASSHQIGGSSYEQYF.

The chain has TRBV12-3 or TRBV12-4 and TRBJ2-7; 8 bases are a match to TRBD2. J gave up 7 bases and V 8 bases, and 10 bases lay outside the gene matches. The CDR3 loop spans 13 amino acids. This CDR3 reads CASVSGGGLEQYF. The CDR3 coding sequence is TGTGCCAGCGTATCCGGCGGGGGGCTTGAGCAGTACTTC.